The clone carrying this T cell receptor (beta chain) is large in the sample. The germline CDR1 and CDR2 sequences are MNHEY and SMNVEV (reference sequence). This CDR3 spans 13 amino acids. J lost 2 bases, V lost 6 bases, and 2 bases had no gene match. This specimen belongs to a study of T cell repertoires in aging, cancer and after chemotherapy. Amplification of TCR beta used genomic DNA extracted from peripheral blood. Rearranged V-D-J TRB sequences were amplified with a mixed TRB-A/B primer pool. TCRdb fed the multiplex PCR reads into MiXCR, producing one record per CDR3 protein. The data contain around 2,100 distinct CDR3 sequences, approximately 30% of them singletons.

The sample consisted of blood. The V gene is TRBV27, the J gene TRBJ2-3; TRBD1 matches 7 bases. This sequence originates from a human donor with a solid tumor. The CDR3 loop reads CASRQGNTDTQYF. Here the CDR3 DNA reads TGTGCCAGCAGACAGGGGAACACAGATACGCAGTATTTT.